A selection of T cell receptor beta chains follows, all from one sample in a study of blood T cell repertoires in COVID-19. Measured with immunoSEQ multiplex PCR; TCRdb has only the in-frame clones, and not every one. The data contain about 190,000 clones, about four fifths of them singletons. The specimen was PBMCs or T cells enriched from blood (not recorded which). These receptors originate from a young woman who had been exposed to COVID-19. The CDR3 runs from the conserved cysteine through the conserved F or W. Each record gives: clone size, J gene, D gene, V gene, CDR3 DNA, CDR3 protein. The D gene is left open where the match is weak. Not all rows give a size; the values are once, few, many and, for expanded clones, a class.

clone size: .
J gene: TRBJ2-3
D gene: TRBD2
V gene: TRBV7-9
CDR3 DNA: TGTGCCAGCAGCCCGGGGGGTGGGCAGTATTTT
CDR3 protein: CASSPGGGQYF

clone size: once
J gene: TRBJ1-1
D gene: .
V gene: TRBV29-1
CDR3 DNA: TGCAGCGTTGATCGCCTTTTGACAGAATCTGAAGCTTTCTTT
CDR3 protein: CSVDRLLTESEAFF

clone size: .
J gene: TRBJ2-7
D gene: TRBD2
V gene: TRBV5-4
CDR3 DNA: TGTGCCACCCATCGGTCGGGAAGCGGGGGCTACGAGCAGTACTTC
CDR3 protein: CATHRSGSGGYEQYF

clone size: .
J gene: TRBJ2-1
D gene: TRBD2
V gene: TRBV7-6
CDR3 DNA: TGTGCCAGCATCTTTGGGACTAGCGGGGACGATGAGCAGTTCTTC
CDR3 protein: CASIFGTSGDDEQFF

clone size: .
J gene: TRBJ2-1
D gene: TRBD2
V gene: TRBV6-5
CDR3 DNA: TGTGCCAGCAGCCGTACTAGCGGGGAGCACAATGAGCAGTTCTTC
CDR3 protein: CASSRTSGEHNEQFF

clone size: .
J gene: TRBJ1-1
D gene: TRBD1
V gene: TRBV29-1
CDR3 DNA: TGCAGCGGAGGACAGGGGCGGGACACTGAAGCTTTCTTT
CDR3 protein: CSGGQGRDTEAFF

clone size: once
J gene: TRBJ1-4
D gene: TRBD1
V gene: TRBV29-1
CDR3 DNA: TGCAGCGCGAGAAGCCAGGGGGACGAAAAACTGTTTTTT
CDR3 protein: CSARSQGDEKLFF

clone size: .
J gene: TRBJ1-4
D gene: .
V gene: TRBV29-1
CDR3 DNA: TGCAGCGTTGATTCAGGGGATGAAAAACTGTTTTTT
CDR3 protein: CSVDSGDEKLFF

clone size: .
J gene: TRBJ2-3
D gene: TRBD2
V gene: TRBV9
CDR3 DNA: TGTGCCAGCAGCTCCGAGACTAGCCGAGATACGCAGTATTTT
CDR3 protein: CASSSETSRDTQYF

clone size: once
J gene: TRBJ1-1
D gene: TRBD1
V gene: TRBV12-5
CDR3 DNA: TGTGCTAGTGGTTTTATGCTCGGGACAGACGACTCCCGAGTGAACACTGAAGCTTTCTTT
CDR3 protein: CASGFMLGTDDSRVNTEAFF

clone size: .
J gene: TRBJ2-1
D gene: TRBD2
V gene: TRBV19
CDR3 DNA: TGTGCCAGTAGTATTTCTAGCGGGGGGGCGAATGAGCAGTTCTTC
CDR3 protein: CASSISSGGANEQFF

clone size: .
J gene: TRBJ1-1
D gene: TRBD1
V gene: TRBV7-9
CDR3 DNA: TGTGCCAGCAGCTTAGGGCTGACAGGGTTCGACACTGAAGCTTTCTTT
CDR3 protein: CASSLGLTGFDTEAFF

clone size: .
J gene: TRBJ1-3
D gene: .
V gene: TRBV9
CDR3 DNA: TGTGCCAGCAGTGTACAGGGATCTGGAAACACCATATATTTT
CDR3 protein: CASSVQGSGNTIYF

clone size: .
J gene: TRBJ2-3
D gene: .
V gene: TRBV7-6
CDR3 DNA: TGTGCCAGCAGCTTAGTTCCGGGCCGGGGGACAGATACGCAGTATTTT
CDR3 protein: CASSLVPGRGTDTQYF

clone size: .
J gene: TRBJ1-2
D gene: TRBD1
V gene: TRBV13
CDR3 DNA: TGTGCCAGCAGCGGGCCGGGACAGGAGTCCCTATTCAAATATGGCTACACCTTC
CDR3 protein: CASSGPGQESLFKYGYTF

clone size: .
J gene: TRBJ2-4
D gene: .
V gene: TRBV7-6
CDR3 DNA: TGTGCCAGCAGCTCCGGGGGAGCCAAAAACATTCAGTACTTC
CDR3 protein: CASSSGGAKNIQYF

clone size: .
J gene: TRBJ1-1
D gene: TRBD1
V gene: TRBV7-2
CDR3 DNA: TGTGCCAGCAGCCTAATGGGACAGATCACTGAAGCTTTCTTT
CDR3 protein: CASSLMGQITEAFF

clone size: few
J gene: TRBJ1-2
D gene: TRBD1
V gene: TRBV7-2
CDR3 DNA: TGTGCCAGCAGCTGGGGACAGAAAGGGAATGGCTACACCTTC
CDR3 protein: CASSWGQKGNGYTF

clone size: .
J gene: TRBJ1-1
D gene: .
V gene: TRBV6-5
CDR3 DNA: TGTGCCAGTACGAGGGGGGGGGCCGAAGCTTTCTTT
CDR3 protein: CASTRGGAEAFF

clone size: few
J gene: TRBJ1-4
D gene: TRBD1
V gene: TRBV9
CDR3 DNA: TGTGCCAGCAGCGCGACGACCGGGACAGGGAGGGCCCCTAATGAAAAACTGTTTTTT
CDR3 protein: CASSATTGTGRAPNEKLFF

clone size: .
J gene: TRBJ1-4
D gene: .
V gene: TRBV4-3
CDR3 DNA: TGCGCCAGCAGCCAAGACCCAACGGGCGGGGGAAAACTGTTTTTT
CDR3 protein: CASSQDPTGGGKLFF

clone size: .
J gene: TRBJ1-2
D gene: .
V gene: TRBV7-2
CDR3 DNA: TGTGCCAGCAGCTCATACAGGGAAAATGGCTACACCTTC
CDR3 protein: CASSSYRENGYTF

clone size: once
J gene: TRBJ1-1
D gene: .
V gene: TRBV5-5
CDR3 DNA: TGTGCCAGCAGCTTGGTTACGGTGAACACTGAAGCTTTCTTT
CDR3 protein: CASSLVTVNTEAFF

clone size: .
J gene: TRBJ1-3
D gene: .
V gene: TRBV4-2
CDR3 DNA: TGTGCCAGCAGCCAAGATAGGGCCGGGGGCTCTGGAAACACCATATATTTT
CDR3 protein: CASSQDRAGGSGNTIYF

clone size: .
J gene: TRBJ1-4
D gene: TRBD1
V gene: TRBV6-5
CDR3 DNA: TGTGCCAGCACCCTAAAGGGGGCGCCTAATGAAAAACTGTTTTTT
CDR3 protein: CASTLKGAPNEKLFF

clone size: .
J gene: TRBJ2-7
D gene: TRBD1
V gene: TRBV6-2/TRBV6-3
CDR3 DNA: TGTGCCAGCAGTTATTCCGGGACAGGTAACTTCTACGAGCAGTACTTC
CDR3 protein: CASSYSGTGNFYEQYF

clone size: .
J gene: TRBJ2-7
D gene: TRBD1
V gene: TRBV27
CDR3 DNA: TGTGCCAGCAGTAGTTATTACGGGACAGGGGGAGAGCAGTCCTACGAGCAGTACTTC
CDR3 protein: CASSSYYGTGGEQSYEQYF

clone size: .
J gene: TRBJ1-2
D gene: TRBD1
V gene: TRBV19
CDR3 DNA: TGTGCCAGTAGTCTAACCTGGACAGGGTATGGCTACACCTTC
CDR3 protein: CASSLTWTGYGYTF

clone size: .
J gene: TRBJ2-7
D gene: TRBD1
V gene: TRBV7-2
CDR3 DNA: TGTGCCAGCAGCTTTGGGACAGCCTACGAGCAGTACTTC
CDR3 protein: CASSFGTAYEQYF

clone size: .
J gene: TRBJ2-5
D gene: .
V gene: TRBV24-1
CDR3 DNA: TGTGCCACCAGTGATCGGACTCGTTCCGGGGCCCAGTACTTC
CDR3 protein: CATSDRTRSGAQYF

clone size: .
J gene: TRBJ2-2
D gene: .
V gene: TRBV5-1
CDR3 DNA: TGCGCCAGCAGCTTGACAGAGACCGGGGAGCTGTTTTTT
CDR3 protein: CASSLTETGELFF

clone size: once
J gene: TRBJ2-3
D gene: TRBD2
V gene: TRBV7-3
CDR3 DNA: TGTGCCAGCAGCTCGCGTAGACTAGCGGCAAGCACAGATACGCAGTATTTT
CDR3 protein: CASSSRRLAASTDTQYF

clone size: once
J gene: TRBJ2-3
D gene: TRBD1
V gene: TRBV9
CDR3 DNA: TGTGCCAGCAGCGTAGGGAACAGGGGGCCGGCAGATACGCAGTATTTT
CDR3 protein: CASSVGNRGPADTQYF

clone size: .
J gene: TRBJ1-2
D gene: TRBD1
V gene: TRBV25-1
CDR3 DNA: TGTGCCCGGAAGGAAGGCAGGGGGCAAAGAGGCTACACCTTC
CDR3 protein: CARKEGRGQRGYTF

clone size: .
J gene: TRBJ1-1
D gene: TRBD1
V gene: TRBV3-1/TRBV3-2
CDR3 DNA: TGTGCCAGCAGCCCGCCGAAGGGGGCCCAAGCTTTCTTT
CDR3 protein: CASSPPKGAQAFF

clone size: .
J gene: TRBJ2-5
D gene: TRBD2
V gene: TRBV3-1/TRBV3-2
CDR3 DNA: TGTGCCAGCAGCCAGTACATCGGACTAGCGGGGCAAGAGACCCAGTACTTC
CDR3 protein: CASSQYIGLAGQETQYF

clone size: .
J gene: TRBJ2-7
D gene: TRBD1
V gene: TRBV9
CDR3 DNA: TGTGCCAGCAGACCTCTTCCCACCGACAGGGGGTACTACGAGCAGTACTTC
CDR3 protein: CASRPLPTDRGYYEQYF

clone size: .
J gene: TRBJ2-3
D gene: TRBD1
V gene: TRBV2
CDR3 DNA: TGTGCCAGCAGTCGGGACAGGGCGCCAGATACGCAGTATTTT
CDR3 protein: CASSRDRAPDTQYF

clone size: .
J gene: TRBJ1-5
D gene: TRBD1
V gene: TRBV19
CDR3 DNA: TGTGCCACTGACGACAGGGTTAGCAATCAGCCCCAGCATTTT
CDR3 protein: CATDDRVSNQPQHF

clone size: few
J gene: TRBJ2-7
D gene: TRBD2
V gene: TRBV4-1
CDR3 DNA: TGCGCCAGCAGCCAAGTAGCACAATTAGCGGGCAACGAGCAGTACTTC
CDR3 protein: CASSQVAQLAGNEQYF

clone size: .
J gene: TRBJ1-2
D gene: .
V gene: TRBV6-5
CDR3 DNA: TGTGCCGCTTGGGAGGTTGCCGGGGCCTACACCTTC
CDR3 protein: CAAWEVAGAYTF

clone size: .
J gene: TRBJ2-7
D gene: .
V gene: TRBV6-5
CDR3 DNA: TGTGCCAGCAGTTACTCGGAGGCAGGCGGCTCCTACGAGCAGTACTTC
CDR3 protein: CASSYSEAGGSYEQYF